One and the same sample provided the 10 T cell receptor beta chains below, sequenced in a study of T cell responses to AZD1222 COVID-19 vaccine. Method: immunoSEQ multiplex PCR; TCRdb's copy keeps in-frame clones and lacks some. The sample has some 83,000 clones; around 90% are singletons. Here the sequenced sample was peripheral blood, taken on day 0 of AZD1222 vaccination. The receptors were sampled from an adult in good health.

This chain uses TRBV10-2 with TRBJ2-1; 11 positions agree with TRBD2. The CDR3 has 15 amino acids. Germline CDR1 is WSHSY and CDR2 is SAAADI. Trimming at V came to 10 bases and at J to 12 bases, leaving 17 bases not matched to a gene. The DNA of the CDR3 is TGCGCCACCACCCATAGCGGGGGGGCCTATCTAGTGCAGTTCTTC. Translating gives CATTHSGGAYLVQFF.

The CDR3 DNA follows: TGTGCCAGCAGCCAAGGTGGGGCATCCTACAATGAGCAGTTCTTC. Translated, it gives CASSQGGASYNEQFF. This rearrangement joins TRBV7-3 to TRBJ2-1; D possibly corresponds to TRBD1 (5 bases). Per the germline V gene, CDR1 is SGHTA and CDR2 is FQGTGA. V lost 5 bases to trimming and J lost 1 base, with 12 bases between them. The CDR3 spans 15 residues.

Here the CDR3 reads CASSPGTSTDTQYF. CDR3 coding DNA: TGTGCCAGCAGTCCCGGGACTAGCACAGATACGCAGTATTTT. The V and J genes are TRBV27 and TRBJ2-3; D may be TRBD2 (6 bases). This CDR3 has 14 amino acids. Germline V gene sequence: CDR1 MNHEY, CDR2 SMNVEV (reference sequence). V lost 5 bases and J 0 bases, leaving 9 bases between the germline ends.

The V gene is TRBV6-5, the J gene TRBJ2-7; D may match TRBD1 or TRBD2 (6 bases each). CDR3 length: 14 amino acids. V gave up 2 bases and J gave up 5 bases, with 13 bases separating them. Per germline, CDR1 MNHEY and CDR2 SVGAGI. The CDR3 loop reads CASSYMGGQHEQYF. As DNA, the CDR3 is TGTGCCAGCAGTTACATGGGGGGCCAGCACGAGCAGTACTTC.

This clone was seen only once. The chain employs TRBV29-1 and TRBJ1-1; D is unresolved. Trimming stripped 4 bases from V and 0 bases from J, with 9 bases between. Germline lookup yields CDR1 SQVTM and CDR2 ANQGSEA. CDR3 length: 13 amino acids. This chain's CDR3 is CSVGGDLNTEAFF. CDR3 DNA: TGCAGCGTTGGGGGTGATTTGAACACTGAAGCTTTCTTT.

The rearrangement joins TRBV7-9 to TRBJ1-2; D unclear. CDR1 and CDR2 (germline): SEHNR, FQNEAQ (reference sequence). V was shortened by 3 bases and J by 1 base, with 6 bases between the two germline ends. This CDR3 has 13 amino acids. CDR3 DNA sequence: TGTGCCAGCAGCTTCTCCAGTAACTATGGCTACACCTTC. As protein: CASSFSSNYGYTF.

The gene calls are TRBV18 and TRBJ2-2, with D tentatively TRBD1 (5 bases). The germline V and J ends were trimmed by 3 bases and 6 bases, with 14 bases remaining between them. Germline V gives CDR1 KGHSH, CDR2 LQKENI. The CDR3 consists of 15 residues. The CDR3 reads CASSPPTVSPGELFF. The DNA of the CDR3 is TGTGCCAGCTCACCCCCGACAGTGTCACCCGGGGAGCTGTTTTTT.

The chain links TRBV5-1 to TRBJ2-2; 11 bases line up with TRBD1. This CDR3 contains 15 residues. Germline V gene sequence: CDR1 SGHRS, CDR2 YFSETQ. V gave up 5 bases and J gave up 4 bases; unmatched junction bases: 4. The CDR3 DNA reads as TGCGCCAGCAGTCCCGGGACAGGGGGCACCGGGGAGCTGTTTTTT. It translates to CASSPGTGGTGELFF.

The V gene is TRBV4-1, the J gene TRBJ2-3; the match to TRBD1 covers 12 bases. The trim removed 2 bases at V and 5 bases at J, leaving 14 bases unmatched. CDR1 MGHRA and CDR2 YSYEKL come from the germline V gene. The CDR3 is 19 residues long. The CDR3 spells CASSQSSSGTGGWGDTQYF. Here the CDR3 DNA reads TGCGCCAGCAGCCAATCCAGTTCCGGGACAGGGGGCTGGGGAGATACGCAGTATTTT.

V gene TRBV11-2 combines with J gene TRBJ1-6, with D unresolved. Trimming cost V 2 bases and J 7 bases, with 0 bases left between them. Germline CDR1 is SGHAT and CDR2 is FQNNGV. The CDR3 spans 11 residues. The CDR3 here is CASSLNSPLHF. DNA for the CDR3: TGTGCCAGCAGCTTAAATTCACCCCTCCACTTT.